The clone carrying this TCR beta chain was detected only once. The data belong to a study of blood T cell repertoires in COVID-19. Study as a whole: PBMCs, B-cell-depleted T cells, or T cells provided the cDNA or gDNA that made up the material.

Germline V gene sequence: CDR1 LGHDT, CDR2 YNNKEL (reference sequence). CDR3 length equals 14 residues. V lost 2 bases to trimming and J lost 5 bases, with 9 bases between them. Study processing details: Reference gene primers were amplified, and this amplification served to estimate nucleated cell counts. Profiling relied on immunoSEQ multiplex PCR, and the TCRdb table lists in-frame clones only, not all of them. V and J calls and clone size are as listed in that table; D and trimming were resolved from the DNA. The data contain approximately 160,000 clones, 80% to 85% of them singletons. This chain uses TRBV3-1 (or the pseudogene TRBV3-2) with TRBJ2-2, with D perhaps TRBD1 (5 bases). The sample taken for sequencing was peripheral blood. This TCR was sampled from an elderly woman with active or convalescent COVID-19. The CDR3 region is CASSQFQGTGELFF. As DNA, the CDR3 is TGTGCCAGCAGCCAATTCCAGGGAACCGGGGAGCTGTTTTTT.